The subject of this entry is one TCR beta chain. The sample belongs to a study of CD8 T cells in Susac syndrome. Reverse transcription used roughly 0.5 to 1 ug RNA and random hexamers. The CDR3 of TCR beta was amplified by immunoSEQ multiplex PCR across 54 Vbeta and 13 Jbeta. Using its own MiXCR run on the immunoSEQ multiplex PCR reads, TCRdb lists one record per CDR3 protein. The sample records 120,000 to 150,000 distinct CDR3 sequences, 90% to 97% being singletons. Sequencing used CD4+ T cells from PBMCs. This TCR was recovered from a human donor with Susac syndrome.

CDR3 nucleotides: TGTGCCAGCAGCCCCAGGGTAGCGGCCTACAATGAGCAGTTCTTC. Translated, it gives CASSPRVAAYNEQFF. This chain connects TRBV9 to TRBJ2-1; D may be TRBD2 (6 bases). V lost 4 bases, J lost 2 bases, and 13 bases lay in between. The CDR3 is 15 amino acids. Germline loops: CDR1 SGDLS, CDR2 YYNGEE.